The entry below gives a single T cell receptor (beta chain) sequence along with its context. Its antigen is as yet unknown. Sequencing used immunoSEQ multiplex PCR; TCRdb keeps in-frame clones, though not all of them. The data contain some 150,000 clones, 80% to 90% of them singletons. The data derive from a study of T cell responses to AZD1222 COVID-19 vaccine. The overall study: Whether given at about 4 or about 12 weeks, second doses were pooled. General observations from the study: All repertoire sampling was performed exclusively after the peak T cell response. Spike-specific TCR breadth and depth went up after people got two AZD1222 doses. In the spike-specific TCR repertoire, nearly half reportedly target unmutated variant regions.

Germline V gene sequence: CDR1 MNHEY, CDR2 SVGAGI. V was trimmed by 2 bases and J by 0 bases, leaving 5 bases between them. The CDR3 is made up of 14 amino acids. The TCR comes from an adult in good health. The starting material was peripheral blood, obtained on day 0 of AZD1222 vaccination. This rearrangement joins TRBV6-5 to TRBJ1-3; possibly TRBD1 for D (5 bases). CDR3 nucleotide sequence: TGTGCCAGCAGTTACGGGGCCTCTGGAAACACCATATATTTT. Translated, it gives CASSYGASGNTIYF.